The 5 T cell receptor beta chains reported below all come from one sample, sequenced in a study of T cell responses to AZD1222 COVID-19 vaccine. Produced via immunoSEQ multiplex PCR; TCRdb's table is partial and in-frame only. This table holds about 82,000 clones, roughly 90% found once. The sequencing used peripheral blood, collected on day 0 of AZD1222 vaccination. These receptors all come from an adult in good health.

The CDR3 nucleotides are TGCAGTGCTAGGACTTATACGCAGTATTTT. Encoded protein: CSARTYTQYF. V is TRBV20-1 and J is TRBJ2-3; D ambiguous. Germline CDR1 and CDR2: DFQATT and SNEGSKA (reference sequence). The ends were cut back, 3 bases at V and 7 bases at J, with 5 bases in the middle. The CDR3 is made up of 10 amino acids.

The chain couples TRBV12-3 or TRBV12-4 to TRBJ1-2, with D tentatively TRBD1 (5 bases). Trimming stripped 6 bases from V and 7 bases from J, with 12 bases between. The CDR3 covers 12 residues. CDR3 sequence reads: CASSSRGAGYTF. The CDR3 coding sequence is TGTGCCAGCAGCTCTCGTGGGGCTGGCTACACCTTC.

V is TRBV9 and J is TRBJ1-6; the D gene is possibly TRBD1 (6 bases). Germline lookup yields CDR1 SGDLS and CDR2 YYNGEE. The ends were cut back, 2 bases at V and 6 bases at J, with 9 bases in the middle. The CDR3 has 14 residues. CDR3 residues: CASSVAGANSPLHF. The DNA for the CDR3 is TGTGCCAGCAGCGTGGCAGGGGCTAATTCACCCCTCCACTTT. The full variable domain, with the rest looked up from reference TRBV9 and TRBJ1-6, is DSGVTQTPKHLITATGQRVTLRCSPRSGDLSVYWYQQSLDQGLQFLIQYYNGEERAKGNILERFSAQQFPDLHSELNLSSLELGDSALYFCASSVAGANSPLHFGNGTRLTVT.

The V call is TRBV6-2 or TRBV6-3, the J call TRBJ2-7; unclear D gene. The V gene lost 4 bases and the J gene lost 3 bases, with 4 bases spanning the gap. The CDR3 runs to 11 residues. Germline V CDR1 and CDR2: MNHEY, SVGEGT. CDR3 sequence: CASSFYYEQYF. CDR3 DNA: TGTGCCAGCAGTTTTTACTACGAGCAGTACTTC.

This chain joins TRBV30 and TRBJ1-2; D remains unclear. Germline values: CDR1 GTSNPN, CDR2 SVGIG (reference sequence). V was pared by 5 bases and J by 8 bases, with 12 bases between. The CDR3 contains 11 residues. This CDR3 reads CAWAGVRGYTF. CDR3 nucleotides: TGTGCCTGGGCGGGAGTTCGGGGCTACACCTTC.